This T cell receptor (beta chain) emerged from a study of early T cells in non-severe SARS-CoV-2 infection. Study at large: With bulk RNA from unsorted whole blood as input, sequencing yielded unpaired chains. Overall study results and limits: Clonotype matching in VDJdb favored anti-spike CD8 responses and did not capture private and CD4 specificities.

About this clonotype: Its antigen is currently unknown.

CDR1 and CDR2 (germline): SNHLY, FYNNEI. The germline V and J ends were trimmed by 1 base and 0 bases, with 6 bases remaining between them. This CDR3 contains 14 residues. Tagging with unique molecular identifiers was applied to individual cDNA molecules. TCRdb re-derived calls from the 5' RACE reads in MiXCR, one entry per CDR3 protein. The sample lists 30,000 to 45,000 distinct CDR3 sequences; roughly 9.7% were seen once. Sequencing was done on a sample of whole blood. The chain employs TRBV2 and TRBJ1-1, with D unclear. This TCR was recovered from an adult who was a healthcare worker with PCR-confirmed SARS-CoV-2 infection or an uninfected control (not recorded which). The CDR3 spells CASSEERMNTEAFF. The CDR3, as DNA: TGTGCCAGCAGTGAAGAGCGGATGAACACTGAAGCTTTCTTT.